These 29 T cell receptor beta chains were sequenced from one sample in a study of blood T cell repertoires in COVID-19. Assay used: immunoSEQ multiplex PCR; TCRdb lists only in-frame clones, some missing. The sample lists 110,000 to 150,000 clones, about nine tenths occurring once. Sequencing was performed on peripheral blood. Every receptor here comes from a man aged 50-60 years with active or convalescent COVID-19.

Points on this clone: One end of the junction does not line up with germline, which may come from a read error. This chain uses TRBV3-1 (or the pseudogene TRBV3-2) with TRBJ2-1; 9 bases are shared with TRBD2. The CDR3 totals 15 residues. The germline gives CDR1 LGHDT, CDR2 YNNKEL (reference sequence). The CDR3 nucleotides read TGTGCCAGCAGACAAGGACTAGCGATTTACAATGAGCAGTTCTTC. Translating gives CASRQGLAIYNEQFF.

CDR3 region: CASSMWATDQPQHF. The CDR3 nucleotides read TGTGCCAGTAGTATGTGGGCGACGGATCAGCCCCAGCATTTT. V usage is TRBV19 and J usage is TRBJ1-5; unclear D gene. Germline-derived CDR1 and CDR2 are LNHDA and SQIVND (reference sequence). The CDR3 length is 14 residues. The germline V and J ends were trimmed by 3 bases and 5 bases, with 11 bases remaining between them.

The genes are TRBV28 and TRBJ1-4; TRBD1 matches 7 bases. This CDR3 region has 14 residues. Per germline, CDR1 MDHEN and CDR2 SYDVKM. The J segment lost 8 bases and the V segment lost 3 bases, leaving 6 bases of the junction unmatched. CDR3 in amino acids: CASSFNRGVEKLFF. For the CDR3, the DNA is TGTGCCAGCAGTTTCAACAGGGGAGTGGAAAAACTGTTTTTT.

The chain is built from TRBV27 and TRBJ2-1; D perhaps matches TRBD2 (6 bases). CDR1 MNHEY and CDR2 SMNVEV come from the germline V gene (reference sequence). V lost 5 bases to trimming and J lost 8 bases, with 13 bases between them. CDR3 size: 13 residues. The chain's CDR3 is CASSRDSLDEQFF. Here the CDR3 DNA reads TGTGCCAGCAGTAGGGACTCCCTCGATGAGCAGTTCTTC.

The chain is built from TRBV4-1 and TRBJ2-3, with 10 bases fitting TRBD2. V gave up 0 bases and J gave up 10 bases; unmatched junction bases: 13. The CDR3 extends over 17 amino acids. CDR1 MGHRA and CDR2 YSYEKL come from the germline V gene. The CDR3 sequence is CASSQDQASGRSLAQYF. CDR3 sequence (DNA): TGCGCCAGCAGCCAAGATCAGGCTAGCGGGAGAAGTTTGGCGCAGTATTTT.

In DNA form, the CDR3 reads TGTGCCAGCAGCTGGGGACTAGCGGCCCGATACCAAGAGACCCAGTACTTC. It specifies CASSWGLAARYQETQYF. This chain connects TRBV5-6 to TRBJ2-5; the match to TRBD2 covers 11 bases. This CDR3 has 17 amino acids. CDR1 SGHDT and CDR2 YYEEEE come from the germline V gene. Losses at the gene ends were 3 bases for V and 0 bases for J; bases not matched to a gene: 7.

The chain has TRBV6-6 and TRBJ2-7, with 12 bases matching TRBD2. Germline loops: CDR1 MNHNY, CDR2 SVGAGI (reference sequence). This CDR3 is 14 amino acids long. With V trimmed by 5 bases and J by 4 bases, 3 bases remained unmatched. For the CDR3, the DNA is TGTGCCAGCAGTCCTAGCGGGAGGGCGTACGAGCAGTACTTC. As protein: CASSPSGRAYEQYF.

The V call is TRBV11-2, the J call TRBJ1-1, with 7 bases fitting TRBD1. Germline V lookup: CDR1 SGHAT, CDR2 FQNNGV. CDR3 length equals 14 residues. The V and J ends lost 4 bases and 1 base, in that order; junction bases with no gene match: 3. CDR3 DNA: TGTGCCAGCAGCTCCCGGACAGGGAACACTGAAGCTTTCTTT. Encoded protein: CASSSRTGNTEAFF.

V and J are TRBV6-6 and TRBJ2-5; 9 bases match TRBD2. CDR3 size: 15 residues. The ends lost 0 bases at V and 4 bases at J; junction bases unmatched: 3. CDR1 is MNHNY and CDR2 is SVGAGI in the germline V gene (reference sequence). The chain's CDR3 is CASSYSSGSRETQYF. The CDR3 bases are TGTGCCAGCAGTTACTCTAGCGGGAGTAGAGAGACCCAGTACTTC.

This clone was picked up a small number of times. This sequence joins TRBV27 and TRBJ2-2; D not resolved. The V end was cut by 2 bases, the J end by 3 bases, with 4 bases between. The CDR3 runs to 13 residues. Germline V gene lookup returns CDR1 MNHEY and CDR2 SMNVEV (reference sequence). CDR3: CASSLPYTGELFF. DNA for the CDR3: TGTGCCAGCAGTTTACCCTACACCGGGGAGCTGTTTTTT.

The rearrangement joins TRBV20-1 to TRBJ2-3, with a weak D call TRBD2 (6 bases). The CDR3 runs 15 residues. V dropped 3 bases and J dropped 2 bases, with 15 bases sitting between them. From germline, CDR1 is DFQATT and CDR2 SNEGSKA (reference sequence). CDR3 amino acids: CSASREAGLTDTQYF. In nucleotides, the CDR3 is TGCAGTGCTAGTCGAGAGGCGGGGCTCACAGATACGCAGTATTTT.

This chain links TRBV2 with TRBJ1-3; D not resolved. Germline V gene data show CDR1 as SNHLY and CDR2 as FYNNEI. The CDR3 has 20 amino acids. V gave up 0 bases and J gave up 0 bases, with 21 bases separating them. The CDR3, as DNA: TGTGCCAGCAGTGAAGCGCTTCTTGTTGTCCGGCGGTTCTCTGGAAACACCATATATTTT. Protein: CASSEALLVVRRFSGNTIYF.

This clone was counted only a few times. The rearrangement links TRBV6-5 to TRBJ1-2, with D perhaps TRBD1 (5 bases). CDR3 size: 13 residues. Trimming left V 7 bases short and J 4 bases short, with 13 bases between. Germline V CDR1 and CDR2: MNHEY, SVGAGI. CDR3 coding DNA: TGTGCCAGCATCGGGTTAGGGGTCTATGGCTACACCTTC. This sequence encodes CASIGLGVYGYTF.

The chain combines TRBV7-9 with TRBJ2-2; tentative D call: TRBD2 (5 bases). V lost 5 bases and J lost 4, with 17 bases in between. In germline, CDR1 is SEHNR, CDR2 FQNEAQ (reference sequence). This CDR3 has 16 residues. CDR3 sequence: CASSRGRGPSTGELFF. The CDR3, as DNA: TGTGCCAGCAGCAGAGGACGAGGGCCCTCCACCGGGGAGCTGTTTTTT.

The count of this clone is one. The chain uses TRBV24-1 and TRBJ2-2, with 9 nucleotides matching TRBD2. The CDR3 spans 15 residues. The germline V gene has CDR1 KGHDR and CDR2 SFDVKD. V lost 4 bases and J lost 4; bases outside the gene matches: 3. CDR3 amino acids: CATSEPSGATGELFF. CDR3 nucleotide sequence: TGTGCCACCAGTGAGCCTAGCGGGGCCACCGGGGAGCTGTTTTTT.

The CDR3 nucleotides are TGTGCCAGCGTTTGGGCAGGGAACTATGGCTACACCTTC. As protein: CASVWAGNYGYTF. The gene calls are TRBV28 and TRBJ1-2; a weak D match, TRBD1 (5 bases). This CDR3 is built from 13 residues. V lost 8 bases, J lost 2 bases, and 12 bases lay in between. Germline V gives CDR1 MDHEN, CDR2 SYDVKM.

This clone has just one count. This sequence joins TRBV6-5 and TRBJ1-3; TRBD1 is a possible D gene (5 bases). Trimming stripped 6 bases from V and 5 bases from J, with 17 bases between. The V gene's germline CDR1 is MNHEY and CDR2 SVGAGI. The CDR3 is 15 amino acids. The CDR3 DNA reads TGTGCCAGCAGACCTACAGGTCCAGGGAGAAACACCATATATTTT. Residues: CASRPTGPGRNTIYF.

The V and J genes are TRBV5-3 and TRBJ1-5, with 7 bases aligning to TRBD1. TRBV5-3 belongs to the ORF category, with a function that is uncertain. This CDR3 is built from 16 residues. The J segment lost 0 bases and the V segment lost 2 bases, leaving 5 bases of the junction unmatched. This chain's CDR3 is CARSFLQGNSNQPQHF. In nucleotides, the CDR3 is TGTGCCAGAAGCTTCCTACAGGGGAATAGCAATCAGCCCCAGCATTTT.

J is TRBJ2-2 and V is TRBV14; the D gene is possibly TRBD1 (6 bases). CDR1 and CDR2 (germline): SGHDN, FVKESK. The ends were cut back, 1 base at V and 3 bases at J, with 18 bases in the middle. This CDR3 contains 18 residues. The CDR3 region is CASSQVRGPGAYTGELFF. For the CDR3, the DNA is TGTGCCAGCAGCCAAGTTCGAGGTCCAGGGGCTTACACCGGGGAGCTGTTTTTT.

The V call is TRBV28, the J call TRBJ1-1; 9 bases match TRBD1. From germline, CDR1 is MDHEN and CDR2 SYDVKM. V trimming: 6 bases; J trimming: 0 bases; junction bases outside the gene matches: 8. CDR3 length equals 16 residues. Here the CDR3 DNA reads TGTGCCAGCAGCCCCGGGACAGGGTTGATGAACACTGAAGCTTTCTTT. Translated, it gives CASSPGTGLMNTEAFF.

V usage is TRBV29-1 and J usage is TRBJ2-3, with 8 bases identical to TRBD1. The germline CDR1 and CDR2 sequences are SQVTM and ANQGSEA. The CDR3 has 13 amino acids. V lost 6 bases to trimming and J lost 12 bases; unmatched junction nucleotides: 14. CDR3 residues: CSVPGQGTPHQYF. CDR3 DNA: TGCAGCGTCCCCGGACAGGGTACCCCCCACCAGTATTTT.

The V call is TRBV6-5, the J call TRBJ2-1; tentatively, D is TRBD1 (6 bases). The CDR3 runs to 14 residues. CDR1 and CDR2 (germline): MNHEY, SVGAGI. Trimming took off 8 bases at V and 6 bases at J, with 17 bases between the two ends. CDR3 nucleotide sequence: TGTGCCAGCCAAAGAGGGGGATCGTTCAATGAGCAGTTCTTC. Its protein product is CASQRGGSFNEQFF.

A single count supports this clone. The genes are TRBV30 and TRBJ2-7, with 7 bases fitting TRBD2. V gave up 2 bases and J gave up 7 bases; unmatched junction bases: 8. This CDR3 has 13 amino acids. The germline V gene has CDR1 GTSNPN and CDR2 SVGIG (reference sequence). The CDR3 nucleotides read TGTGCCTGGAGTAGTGGGCCTAGCGGAGAGCAGTACTTC. Translation: CAWSSGPSGEQYF.

The chain links TRBV27 to TRBJ2-7; a weak D match, TRBD2 (5 bases). Deletions cut 6 bases from V and 2 bases from J, with 23 bases between. The V gene's germline CDR1 is MNHEY and CDR2 SMNVEV (reference sequence). The CDR3 totals 17 residues. The CDR3 coding sequence is TGTGCCAGCAGCTACCAATCGCTCGGACTTATAGCCTACGAGCAGTACTTC. It translates to CASSYQSLGLIAYEQYF.

In this sample, this clone turned up a few times. The V and J genes are TRBV29-1 and TRBJ2-1; no firm D call. CDR3 size: 13 residues. CDR1 is SQVTM and CDR2 is ANQGSEA in the germline V gene. Trimming took off 4 bases at V and 5 bases at J, with 12 bases between the two ends. CDR3 sequence: CSVAGGDNNEQFF. Here the CDR3 DNA reads TGCAGCGTTGCTGGCGGAGATAACAATGAGCAGTTCTTC.

This chain links TRBV28 with TRBJ2-7, with TRBD1 identical over 9 bases. This CDR3 spans 13 amino acids. Germline lookup yields CDR1 MDHEN and CDR2 SYDVKM. Trimming at V came to 10 bases and at J to 5 bases, leaving 9 bases not matched to a gene. Written as DNA, the CDR3 is TGTGCCATTGGGGACAGGGCAGGCGACGAGCAGTACTTC. Amino acid sequence: CAIGDRAGDEQYF. Together with reference TRBV28 and TRBJ2-7, the CDR3 gives the full variable domain: DVKVTQSSRYLVKRTGEKVFLECVQDMDHENMFWYRQDPGLGLRLIYFSYDVKMKEKGDIPEGYSVSREKKERFSLILESASTNQTSMYLCAIGDRAGDEQYFGPGTRLTVT.

This chain links TRBV5-1 with TRBJ1-5; TRBD1 is a possible D gene (5 bases). V shed 0 bases and J shed 3 bases, with 10 bases lying between them. Germline V gene data show CDR1 as SGHRS and CDR2 as YFSETQ. The CDR3 has 15 amino acids. The CDR3 DNA follows: TGCGCCAGCAGCTTGGTGGCAGGGTACAATCAGCCCCAGCATTTT. This encodes CASSLVAGYNQPQHF.

This clone was seen just once. The V and J genes are TRBV5-1 and TRBJ2-2; 8 positions match TRBD1. V lost 4 bases to trimming and J lost 6 bases; unmatched junction nucleotides: 8. Germline lookup yields CDR1 SGHRS and CDR2 YFSETQ. CDR3 size: 15 residues. CDR3 sequence: CASSPGTGVSGELFF. CDR3 bases: TGCGCCAGCAGCCCCGGGACAGGAGTTTCCGGGGAGCTGTTTTTT.

The chain employs TRBV28 and TRBJ2-2, with 9 positions matching TRBD1. CDR3 length: 15 amino acids. Germline loops: CDR1 MDHEN, CDR2 SYDVKM. V was pared by 6 bases and J by 2 bases, with 4 bases of the junction left unmatched. CDR3 nucleotides: TGTGCCAGCAGGGGGGACAGGGTTAACACCGGGGAGCTGTTTTTT. As protein: CASRGDRVNTGELFF.